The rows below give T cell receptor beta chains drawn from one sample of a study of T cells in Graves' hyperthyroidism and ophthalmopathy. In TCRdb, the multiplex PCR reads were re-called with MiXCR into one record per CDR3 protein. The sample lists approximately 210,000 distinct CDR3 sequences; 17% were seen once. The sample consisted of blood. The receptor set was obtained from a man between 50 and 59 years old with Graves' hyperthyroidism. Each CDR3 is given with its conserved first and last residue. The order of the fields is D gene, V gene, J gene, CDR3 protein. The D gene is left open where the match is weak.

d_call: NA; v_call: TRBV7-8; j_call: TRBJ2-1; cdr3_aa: CASSHWTWRDRSEQFF
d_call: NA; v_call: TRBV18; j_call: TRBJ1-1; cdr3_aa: CASSPHSGLNTEAFF
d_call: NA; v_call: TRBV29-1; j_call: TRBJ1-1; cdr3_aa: CSVVLRHWRTEAFF
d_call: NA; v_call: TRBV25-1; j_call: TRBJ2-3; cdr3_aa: CASSEPGTTDTQYF
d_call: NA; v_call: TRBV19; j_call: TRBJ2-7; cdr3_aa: CASSIGFPYEQYF
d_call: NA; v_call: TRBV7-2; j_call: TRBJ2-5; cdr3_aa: CASSLFLAETQYF
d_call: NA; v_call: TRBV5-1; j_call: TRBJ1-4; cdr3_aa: CASSFVQGEGVEKLFF
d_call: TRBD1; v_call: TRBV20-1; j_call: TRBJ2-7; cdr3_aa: CSARDHLTGTGDSYEQYF
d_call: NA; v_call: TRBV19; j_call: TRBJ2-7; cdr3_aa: CASSTTLSGYKYEQYF
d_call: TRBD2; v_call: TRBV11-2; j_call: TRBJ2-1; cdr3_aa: CASSPDRTSGNEQFF
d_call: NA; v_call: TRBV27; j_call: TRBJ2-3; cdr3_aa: CASSFGSRLATDTQYF
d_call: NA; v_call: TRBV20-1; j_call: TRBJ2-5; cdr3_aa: CSARDLETQYF
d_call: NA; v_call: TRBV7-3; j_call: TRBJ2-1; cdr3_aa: CASSQGRGNEQFF
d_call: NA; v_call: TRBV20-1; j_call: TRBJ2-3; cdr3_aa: CSARDQGISKLTDTQYF
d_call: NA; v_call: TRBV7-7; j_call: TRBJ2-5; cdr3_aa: CASTVDIGETQYF
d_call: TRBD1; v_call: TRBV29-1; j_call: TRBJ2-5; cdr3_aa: CSVVGTEETQYF
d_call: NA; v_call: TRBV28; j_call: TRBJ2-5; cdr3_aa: CASRTLQETQYF
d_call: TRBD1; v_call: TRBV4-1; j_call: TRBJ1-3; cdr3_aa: CASSTGVSGNTIYF
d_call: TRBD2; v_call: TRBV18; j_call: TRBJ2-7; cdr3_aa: CASSPLAGAHEQYF
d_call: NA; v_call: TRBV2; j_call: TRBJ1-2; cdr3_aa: CASRALLEMSGYTF
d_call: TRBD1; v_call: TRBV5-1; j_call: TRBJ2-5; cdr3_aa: CASSWDRGLLQETQYF
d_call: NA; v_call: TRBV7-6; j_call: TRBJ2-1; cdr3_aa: CASSGGRSSYNEQFF
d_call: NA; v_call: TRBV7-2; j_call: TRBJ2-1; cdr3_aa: CASSTATSNEQFF
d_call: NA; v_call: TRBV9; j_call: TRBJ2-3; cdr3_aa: CASSSFGGWTDTQYF
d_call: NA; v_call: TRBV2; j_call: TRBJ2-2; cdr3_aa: CASSVVNRDTGELFF
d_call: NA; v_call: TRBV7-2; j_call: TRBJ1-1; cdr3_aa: CASSSTRDKTEAFF
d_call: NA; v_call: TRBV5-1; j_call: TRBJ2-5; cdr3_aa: CASSGEYEPVF
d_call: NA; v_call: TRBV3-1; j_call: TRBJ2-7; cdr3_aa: CASREGGRYEQYF
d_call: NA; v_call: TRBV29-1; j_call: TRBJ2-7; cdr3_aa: CSVGWDSNYEQYF
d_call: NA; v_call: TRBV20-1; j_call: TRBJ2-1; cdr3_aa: CSARVWEKGEQFF
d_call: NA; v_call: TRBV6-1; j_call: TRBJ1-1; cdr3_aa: CASTPRVGMSLNTEAFF
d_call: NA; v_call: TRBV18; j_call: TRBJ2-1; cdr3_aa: CASSPTPGKGLGEQFF
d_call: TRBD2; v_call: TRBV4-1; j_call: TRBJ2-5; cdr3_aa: CASSQKAGGSETQYF
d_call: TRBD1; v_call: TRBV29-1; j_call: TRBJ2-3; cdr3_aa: CSATGTASDTQYF
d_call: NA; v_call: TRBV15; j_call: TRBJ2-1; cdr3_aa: CATSRGGAYNEQFF
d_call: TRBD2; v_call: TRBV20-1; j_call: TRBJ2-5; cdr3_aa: CSASFASGWDQETQYF
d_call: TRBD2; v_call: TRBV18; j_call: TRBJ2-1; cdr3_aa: CASSLLAGAYNEQFF
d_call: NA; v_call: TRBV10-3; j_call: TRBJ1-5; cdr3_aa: CAIGGQGRQPQHF
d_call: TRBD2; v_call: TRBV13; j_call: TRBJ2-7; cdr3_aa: CASSFPTRSGSHEQYF
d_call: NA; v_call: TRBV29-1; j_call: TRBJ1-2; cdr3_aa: CSVDRVGYGYTF
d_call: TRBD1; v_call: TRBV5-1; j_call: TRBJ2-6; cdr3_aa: CASSVQGDAGANVLTF
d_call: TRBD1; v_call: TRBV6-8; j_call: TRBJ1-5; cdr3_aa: CASNYRRGRNQPQHF
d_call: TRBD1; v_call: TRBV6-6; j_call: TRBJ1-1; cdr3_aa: CASSYLSGTGEDRNTEAFF
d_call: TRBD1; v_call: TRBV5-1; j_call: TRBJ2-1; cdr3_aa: CASSPGAGQGNNEQFF
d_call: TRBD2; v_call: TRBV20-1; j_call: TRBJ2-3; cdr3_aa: CSATPWTSGYTDTQYF
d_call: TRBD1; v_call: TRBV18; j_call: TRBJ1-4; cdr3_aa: CASSRDRNEKLFF
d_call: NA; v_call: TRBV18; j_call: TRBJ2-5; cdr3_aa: CASSRDADRETQYF
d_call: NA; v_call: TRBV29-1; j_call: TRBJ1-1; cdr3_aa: CSVPPGMQRGNTEAFF
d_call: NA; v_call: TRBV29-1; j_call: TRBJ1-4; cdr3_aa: CSVEAGSAKKLFF
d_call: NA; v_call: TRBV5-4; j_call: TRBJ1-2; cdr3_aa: CASQKGTDYGHTF
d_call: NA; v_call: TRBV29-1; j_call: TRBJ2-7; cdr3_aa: CSVEGQDEQYF
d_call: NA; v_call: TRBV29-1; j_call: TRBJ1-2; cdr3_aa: CSATDLWGPYGYTF
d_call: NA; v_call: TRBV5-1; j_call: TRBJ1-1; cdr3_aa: CASSDTPQATEAFF
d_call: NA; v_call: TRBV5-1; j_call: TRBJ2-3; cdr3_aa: CASRRQEGTDTQYF
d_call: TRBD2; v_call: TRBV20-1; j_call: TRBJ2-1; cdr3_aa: CSARDGRAINEQFF
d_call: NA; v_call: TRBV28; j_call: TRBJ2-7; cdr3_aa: CASSLGSTTPTYEQYF
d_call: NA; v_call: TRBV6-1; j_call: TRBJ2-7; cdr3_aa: CASSQDGVSSYEQYF